This TCR beta chain was identified in a study of a mutant IDH1 vaccine in newly diagnosed glioma. Study-wide results and caveats: Immune responses induced by the vaccine were seen in just over 90% of patients, spanning multiple MHC alleles.

V was pared by 5 bases and J by 8 bases, with 11 bases of the junction left unmatched. Germline loops: CDR1 LNHDA, CDR2 SQIVND (reference sequence). This CDR3 has 15 amino acids. Clones were sequenced by immunoSEQ multiplex PCR, and TCRdb holds only the in-frame ones, with some missing. The data contain some 80,000 clones, approximately 85% of them singletons. Note on this clone: Antigen unknown.

Described time point: week 23, last vaccination. Doses of 300 ug of mutant IDH1 20-mer peptide were given with topical imiquimod. This TCR was recovered from a woman in her forties or fifties with glioma. The V call is TRBV19, the J call TRBJ1-2; 10 nucleotides line up with TRBD1. The source was PBMCs, collected from a glioma patient whose treatment included an IDH1 peptide vaccine. CDR3 in amino acids: CASSFTGQGTRGYTF. CDR3 DNA: TGTGCCAGTAGTTTTACGGGACAGGGGACTCGAGGCTACACCTTC.